A selection of T cell receptor beta chains follows, all from one sample in a study of identical twins. MiXCR, applied by TCRdb to the 5' RACE reads, yields one record per CDR3 protein. The table lists roughly 1,500,000 distinct CDR3 sequences, under 35% of them singletons. Sequencing used cord blood. The receptors here all came from a newborn girl in good health. The CDR3 runs from the conserved cysteine through the conserved F or W. Not all rows give a size; the values are once, few, many and, for expanded clones, a class.

j_gene	len	abundance	v_gene	CDR3aa
TRBJ1-2	15	few	TRBV5-4	CASSPGQGLNYGYTF
TRBJ1-5	14	-	TRBV4-2	CASSQESSDQPQHF
TRBJ1-6	15	-	TRBV7-2	CASSLWGMNNSPLHF
TRBJ2-7	13	few	TRBV20-1	CSAVTRDGYEQYF
TRBJ2-7	16	few	TRBV3-1	CASSQERPYTSYEQYF
-	18	-	TRBV5-1	CASSLAWEQVIPSYEQYF
TRBJ1-1	16	-	TRBV12-3/TRBV12-4	CASSAGTGGMNTEAFF
TRBJ1-2	16	-	TRBV16	CASSPHPRGVSYGYTF
TRBJ2-1	16	few	TRBV7-2	CASSDGLAGAADEQFF
TRBJ2-4	15	-	TRBV6-6	CASSPTYRAKNIQYF
TRBJ1-2	15	many	TRBV5-1	CASSLELQGDYGYTF
TRBJ2-7	13	-	TRBV20-1	CSGAGQTHYEQYF
TRBJ2-7	15	few	TRBV5-1	CASSSWRGGTYEQYF
TRBJ2-3	15	-	TRBV25-1	CASSDSGRDTDTQYF